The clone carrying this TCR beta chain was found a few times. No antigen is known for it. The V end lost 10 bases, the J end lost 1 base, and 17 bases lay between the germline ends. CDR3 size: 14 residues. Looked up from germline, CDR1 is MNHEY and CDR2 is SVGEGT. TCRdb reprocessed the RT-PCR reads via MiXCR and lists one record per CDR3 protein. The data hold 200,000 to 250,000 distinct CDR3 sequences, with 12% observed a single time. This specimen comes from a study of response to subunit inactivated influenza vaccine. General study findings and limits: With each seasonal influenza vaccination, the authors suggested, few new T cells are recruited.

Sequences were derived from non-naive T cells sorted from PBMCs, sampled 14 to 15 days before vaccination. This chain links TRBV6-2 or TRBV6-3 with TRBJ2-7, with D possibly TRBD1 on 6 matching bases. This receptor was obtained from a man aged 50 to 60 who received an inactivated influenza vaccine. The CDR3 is CATKRQAASYEQYF. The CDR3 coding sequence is TGTGCCACCAAAAGACAGGCCGCTTCCTACGAGCAGTACTTC.